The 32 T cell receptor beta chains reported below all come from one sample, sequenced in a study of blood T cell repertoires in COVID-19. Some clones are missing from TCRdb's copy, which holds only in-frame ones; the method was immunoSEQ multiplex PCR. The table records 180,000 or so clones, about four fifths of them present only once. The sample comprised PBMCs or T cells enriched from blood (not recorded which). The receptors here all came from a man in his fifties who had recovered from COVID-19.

CDR3 protein: CASSPPPGQGAGDTQYF. CDR3 nucleotides: TGTGCCAGCAGCCCACCCCCGGGACAGGGGGCTGGAGATACGCAGTATTTT. The chain has TRBV9 and TRBJ2-3; TRBD1 matches at 12 bases. The length of the CDR3 is 17 residues. CDR1 is SGDLS, CDR2 YYNGEE, per germline. V was clipped by 4 bases and J by 5 bases; unmatched bases: 11.

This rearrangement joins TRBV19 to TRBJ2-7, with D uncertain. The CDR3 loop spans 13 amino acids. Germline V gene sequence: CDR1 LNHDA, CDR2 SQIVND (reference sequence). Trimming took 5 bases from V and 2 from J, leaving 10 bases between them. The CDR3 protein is CASSLALPYEQYF. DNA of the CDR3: TGTGCCAGTAGTTTAGCACTCCCCTACGAGCAGTACTTC.

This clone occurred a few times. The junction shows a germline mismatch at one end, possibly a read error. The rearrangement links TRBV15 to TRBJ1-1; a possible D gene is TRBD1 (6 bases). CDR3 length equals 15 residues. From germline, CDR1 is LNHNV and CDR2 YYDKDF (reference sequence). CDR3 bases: TGTGCCACCAGCGGAGAACTACAGGGAAACACTGAAGCTTTCTTT. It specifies CATSGELQGNTEAFF.

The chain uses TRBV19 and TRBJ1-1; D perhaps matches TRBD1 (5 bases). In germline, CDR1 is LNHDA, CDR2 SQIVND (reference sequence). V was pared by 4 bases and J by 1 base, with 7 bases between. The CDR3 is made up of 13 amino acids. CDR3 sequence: CASSKDTNTEAFF. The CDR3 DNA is TGTGCCAGTAGTAAGGACACGAACACTGAAGCTTTCTTT.

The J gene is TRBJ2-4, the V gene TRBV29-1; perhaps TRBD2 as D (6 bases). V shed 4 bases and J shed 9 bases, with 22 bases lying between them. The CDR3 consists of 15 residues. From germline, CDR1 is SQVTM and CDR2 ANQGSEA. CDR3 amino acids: CSVAGPGAPAAIQYF. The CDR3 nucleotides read TGCAGCGTTGCCGGACCGGGAGCCCCCGCGGCCATTCAGTACTTC.

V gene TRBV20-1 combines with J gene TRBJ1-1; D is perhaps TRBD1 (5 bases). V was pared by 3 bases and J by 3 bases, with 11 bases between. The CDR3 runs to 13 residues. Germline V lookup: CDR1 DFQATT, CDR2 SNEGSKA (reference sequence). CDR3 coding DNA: TGCAGTGCTAGTCGGCAGGGTGACACTGAAGCTTTCTTT. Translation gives CSASRQGDTEAFF.

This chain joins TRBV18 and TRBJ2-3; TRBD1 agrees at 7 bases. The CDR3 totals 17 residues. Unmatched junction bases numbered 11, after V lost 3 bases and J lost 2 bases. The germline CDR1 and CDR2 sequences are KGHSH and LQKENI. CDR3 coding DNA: TGTGCCAGCTCACCCCTCAGGGTGACAGGGAACACAGATACGCAGTATTTT. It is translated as CASSPLRVTGNTDTQYF.

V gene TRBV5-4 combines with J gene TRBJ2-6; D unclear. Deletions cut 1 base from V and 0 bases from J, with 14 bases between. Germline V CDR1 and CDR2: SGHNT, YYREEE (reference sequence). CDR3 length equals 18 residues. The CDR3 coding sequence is TGTGCCAGCAGCTTGAACGGAGTTTCCCTCTCTGGGGCCAACGTCCTGACTTTC. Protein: CASSLNGVSLSGANVLTF.

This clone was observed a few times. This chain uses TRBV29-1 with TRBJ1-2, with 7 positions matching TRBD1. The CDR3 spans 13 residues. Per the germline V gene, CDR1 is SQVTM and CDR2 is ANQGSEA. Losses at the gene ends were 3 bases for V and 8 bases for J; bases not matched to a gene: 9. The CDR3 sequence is CSVEGPVGGGYTF. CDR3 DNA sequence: TGCAGCGTTGAGGGACCTGTAGGGGGCGGCTACACCTTC.

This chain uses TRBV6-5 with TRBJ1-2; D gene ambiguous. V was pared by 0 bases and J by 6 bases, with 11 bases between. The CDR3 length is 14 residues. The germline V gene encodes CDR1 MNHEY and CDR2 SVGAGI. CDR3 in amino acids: CASSYSNLENGYTF. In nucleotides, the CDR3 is TGTGCCAGCAGTTACTCGAATCTGGAGAATGGCTACACCTTC.

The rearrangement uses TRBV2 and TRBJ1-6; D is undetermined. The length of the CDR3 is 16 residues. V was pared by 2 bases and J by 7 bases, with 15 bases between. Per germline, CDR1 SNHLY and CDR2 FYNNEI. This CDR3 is CASSELSAAGNSPLHF. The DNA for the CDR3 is TGTGCCAGCAGTGAACTATCGGCAGCGGGGAATTCACCCCTCCACTTT.

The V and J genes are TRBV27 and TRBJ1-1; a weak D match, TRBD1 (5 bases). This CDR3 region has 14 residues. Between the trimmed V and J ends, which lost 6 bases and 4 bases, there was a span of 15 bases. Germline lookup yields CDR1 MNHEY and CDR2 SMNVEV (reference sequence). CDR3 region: CASSTSGISTEAFF. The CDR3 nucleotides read TGTGCCAGCAGCACTTCAGGGATATCCACTGAAGCTTTCTTT.

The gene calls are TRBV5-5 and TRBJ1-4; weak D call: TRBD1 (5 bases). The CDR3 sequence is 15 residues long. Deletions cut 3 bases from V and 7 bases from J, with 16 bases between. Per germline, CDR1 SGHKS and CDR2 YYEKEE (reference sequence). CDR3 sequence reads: CASSWQGRGAEKLFF. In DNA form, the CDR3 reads TGTGCCAGCAGCTGGCAGGGTAGAGGTGCTGAAAAACTGTTTTTT.

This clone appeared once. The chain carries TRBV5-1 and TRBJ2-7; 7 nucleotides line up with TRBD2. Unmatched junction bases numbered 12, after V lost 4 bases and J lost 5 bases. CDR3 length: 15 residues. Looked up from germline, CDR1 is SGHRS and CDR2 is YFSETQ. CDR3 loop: CASSQLAGVGHEQYF. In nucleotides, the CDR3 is TGCGCCAGCAGCCAGTTGGCGGGGGTTGGGCACGAGCAGTACTTC.

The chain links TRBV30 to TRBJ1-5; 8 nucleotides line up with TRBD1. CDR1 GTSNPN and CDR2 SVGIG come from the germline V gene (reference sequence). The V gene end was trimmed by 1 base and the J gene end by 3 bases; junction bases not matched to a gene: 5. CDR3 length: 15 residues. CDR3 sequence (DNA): TGTGCCTGGAGTGGCCAGGGGGCTTCCAATCAGCCCCAGCATTTT. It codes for CAWSGQGASNQPQHF.

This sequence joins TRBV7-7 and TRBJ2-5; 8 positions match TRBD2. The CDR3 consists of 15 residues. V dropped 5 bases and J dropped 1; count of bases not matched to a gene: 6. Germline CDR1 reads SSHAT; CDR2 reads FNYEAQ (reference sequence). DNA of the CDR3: TGTGCCAGCAGCCCCGGACTAGCTGCCCAAGAGACCCAGTACTTC. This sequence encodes CASSPGLAAQETQYF.

Here the CDR3 reads CASSFGRVREKLFF. CDR3 nucleotides: TGTGCCAGCAGCTTTGGCAGGGTGCGAGAAAAACTGTTTTTT. V and J are TRBV13 and TRBJ1-4, with D maybe TRBD1 (5 bases). Germline CDR1 is PRHDT and CDR2 is FYEKMQ (reference sequence). V was cut by 3 bases and J by 8 bases, with 13 bases left in between. The CDR3 extends over 14 amino acids.

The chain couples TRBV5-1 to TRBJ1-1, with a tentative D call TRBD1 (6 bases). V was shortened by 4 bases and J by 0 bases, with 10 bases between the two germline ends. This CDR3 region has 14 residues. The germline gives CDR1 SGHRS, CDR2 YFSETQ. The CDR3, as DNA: TGCGCCAGCAGCAGAGGACAGCTGAACACTGAAGCTTTCTTT. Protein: CASSRGQLNTEAFF. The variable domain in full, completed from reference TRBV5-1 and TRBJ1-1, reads KAGVTQTPRYLIKTRGQQVTLSCSPISGHRSVSWYQQTPGQGLQFLFEYFSETQRNKGNFPGRFSGRQFSNSRSEMNVSTLELGDSALYLCASSRGQLNTEAFFGQGTRLTVV.

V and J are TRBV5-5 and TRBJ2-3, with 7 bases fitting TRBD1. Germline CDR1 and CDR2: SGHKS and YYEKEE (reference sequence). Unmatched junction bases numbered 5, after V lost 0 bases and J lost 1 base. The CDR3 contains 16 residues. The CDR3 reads CASSLVDTGGTDTQYF. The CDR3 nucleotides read TGTGCCAGCAGCTTGGTCGACACAGGGGGCACAGATACGCAGTATTTT. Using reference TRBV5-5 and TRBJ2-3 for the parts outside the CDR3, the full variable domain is DAGVTQSPTHLIKTRGQQVTLRCSPISGHKSVSWYQQVLGQGPQFIFQYYEKEERGRGNFPDRFSARQFPNYSSELNVNALLLGDSALYLCASSLVDTGGTDTQYFGPGTRLTVL.

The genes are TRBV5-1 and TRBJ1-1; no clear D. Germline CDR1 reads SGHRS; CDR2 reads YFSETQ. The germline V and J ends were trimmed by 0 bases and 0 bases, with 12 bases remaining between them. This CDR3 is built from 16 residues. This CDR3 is CASSLGGGTMNTEAFF. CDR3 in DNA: TGCGCCAGCAGCTTGGGCGGCGGCACCATGAACACTGAAGCTTTCTTT.

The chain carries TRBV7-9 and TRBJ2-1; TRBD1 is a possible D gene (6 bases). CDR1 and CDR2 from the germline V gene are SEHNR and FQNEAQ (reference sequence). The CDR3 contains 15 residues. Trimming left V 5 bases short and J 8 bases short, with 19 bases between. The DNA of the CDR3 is TGTGCCAGCAGCGCCGGACAGAGTGTCGAGGATGAGCAGTTCTTC. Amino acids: CASSAGQSVEDEQFF.

CDR3 residues: CASSQAREGNTEAFF. In DNA form, the CDR3 reads TGTGCCAGCAGCCAAGCGAGGGAAGGGAACACTGAAGCTTTCTTT. The genes are TRBV3-1 (or the pseudogene TRBV3-2) and TRBJ1-1; no reliable D call. The CDR3 spans 15 residues. V gave up 1 base and J gave up 1 base, with 10 bases separating them. CDR1 LGHDT and CDR2 YNNKEL come from the germline V gene (reference sequence).

The CDR3 loop is CAISEVFRLQEDEQYF. The CDR3 bases are TGTGCCATCAGTGAAGTTTTCCGGCTTCAGGAGGACGAGCAGTACTTC. V and J are TRBV10-3 and TRBJ2-7; TRBD2 is a possible D gene (5 bases). Trimming pared 3 bases from V and 5 bases from J, leaving 20 bases between. CDR1 is ENHRY, CDR2 SYGVKD, per germline. The CDR3 is made up of 16 amino acids.

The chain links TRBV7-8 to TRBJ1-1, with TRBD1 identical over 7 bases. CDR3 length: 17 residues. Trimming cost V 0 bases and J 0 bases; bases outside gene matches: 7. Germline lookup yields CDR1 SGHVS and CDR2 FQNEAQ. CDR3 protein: CASSLALGGNMNTEAFF. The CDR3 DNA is TGTGCCAGCAGCTTAGCTCTAGGGGGCAACATGAACACTGAAGCTTTCTTT.

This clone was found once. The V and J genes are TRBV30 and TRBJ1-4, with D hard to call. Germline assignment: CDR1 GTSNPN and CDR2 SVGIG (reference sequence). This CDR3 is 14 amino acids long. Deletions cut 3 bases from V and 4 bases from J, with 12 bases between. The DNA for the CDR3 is TGTGCCTGGAGCGAGGTTTCACTTAATGAAAAACTGTTTTTT. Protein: CAWSEVSLNEKLFF.

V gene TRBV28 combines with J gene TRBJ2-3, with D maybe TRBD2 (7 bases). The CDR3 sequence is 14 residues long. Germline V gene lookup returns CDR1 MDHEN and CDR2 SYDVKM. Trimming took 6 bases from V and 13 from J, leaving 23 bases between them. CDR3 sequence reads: CASRPGEVGGGKYF. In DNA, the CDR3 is TGTGCCAGCAGGCCCGGCGAAGTAGGGGGGGGCAAGTATTTT.

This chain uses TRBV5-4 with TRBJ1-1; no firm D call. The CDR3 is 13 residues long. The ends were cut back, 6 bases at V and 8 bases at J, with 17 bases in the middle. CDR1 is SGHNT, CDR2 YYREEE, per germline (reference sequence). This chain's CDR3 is CASTRSPGEEAFF. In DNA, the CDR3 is TGTGCCAGCACCCGGTCTCCCGGAGAGGAAGCTTTCTTT.

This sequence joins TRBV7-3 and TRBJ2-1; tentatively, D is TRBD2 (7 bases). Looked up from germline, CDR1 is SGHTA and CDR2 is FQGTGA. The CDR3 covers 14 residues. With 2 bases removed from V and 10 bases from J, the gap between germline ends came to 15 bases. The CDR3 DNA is TGTGCCAGCAGCTTAGTACGAGGGGGGGACGAGCAGTTCTTC. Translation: CASSLVRGGDEQFF.

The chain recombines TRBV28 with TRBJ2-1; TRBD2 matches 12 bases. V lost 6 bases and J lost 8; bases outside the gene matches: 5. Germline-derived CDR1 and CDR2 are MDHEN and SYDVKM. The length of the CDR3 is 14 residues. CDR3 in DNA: TGTGCCAGCAGCCATCTAGCGGGAGGGCATGAGCAGTTCTTC. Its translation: CASSHLAGGHEQFF.

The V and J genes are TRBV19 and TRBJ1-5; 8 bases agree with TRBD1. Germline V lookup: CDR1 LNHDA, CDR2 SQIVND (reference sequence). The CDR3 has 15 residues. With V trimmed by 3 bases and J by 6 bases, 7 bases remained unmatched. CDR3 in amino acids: CASSIFDRGIQPQHF. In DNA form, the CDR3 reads TGTGCCAGTAGTATCTTCGACAGGGGAATTCAGCCCCAGCATTTT. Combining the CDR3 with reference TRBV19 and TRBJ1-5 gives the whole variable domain DGGITQSPKYLFRKEGQNVTLSCEQNLNHDAMYWYRQDPGQGLRLIYYSQIVNDFQKGDIAEGYSVSREKKESFPLTVTSAQKNPTAFYLCASSIFDRGIQPQHFGDGTRLSIL.

CDR3 nucleotide sequence: TGTGCCACCAGTGAGACAGGGCTGGGAGAGACCCAGTACTTC. As protein: CATSETGLGETQYF. This chain uses TRBV24-1 with TRBJ2-5, with 7 bases aligning to TRBD1. The CDR3 extends over 14 amino acids. The germline gives CDR1 KGHDR, CDR2 SFDVKD. V trimming: 4 bases; J trimming: 4 bases; junction bases outside the gene matches: 5.

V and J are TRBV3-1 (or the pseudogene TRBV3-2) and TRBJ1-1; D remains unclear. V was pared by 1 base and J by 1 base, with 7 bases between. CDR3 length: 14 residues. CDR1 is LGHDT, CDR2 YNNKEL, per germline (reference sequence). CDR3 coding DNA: TGTGCCAGCAGCCAAGCGCGGAGGAACACTGAAGCTTTCTTT. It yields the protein CASSQARRNTEAFF.